This TCR beta chain was recovered during a study of cytomegalovirus exposure and HLA in healthy donors. Study-wide points: Later work showed greater clonal expansion in HLA-associated TCR beta chains than in equally common others.

Looked up from germline, CDR1 is MNHEY and CDR2 is SVGAGI. The CDR3 totals 13 residues. The germline V and J ends were trimmed by 7 bases and 0 bases, with 7 bases remaining between them. About this clone itself: Antigen: not known.

In the PCR, 60 Vbeta and 13 Jbeta primers were used. The data were produced by immunoSEQ multiplex PCR, yet TCRdb's version contains in-frame clones alone and is incomplete. The data contain under 200,000 clones, around three quarters of them singletons. The clonotype comes from a man aged 35 to 55 in good health and CMV-seronegative. The rearrangement uses TRBV6-5 and TRBJ1-3; D uncertain. Sequencing was performed on PBMCs. The CDR3 DNA reads TGTGCCAGCAAGGAGAACTCTGGAAACACCATATATTTT. It is translated as CASKENSGNTIYF.